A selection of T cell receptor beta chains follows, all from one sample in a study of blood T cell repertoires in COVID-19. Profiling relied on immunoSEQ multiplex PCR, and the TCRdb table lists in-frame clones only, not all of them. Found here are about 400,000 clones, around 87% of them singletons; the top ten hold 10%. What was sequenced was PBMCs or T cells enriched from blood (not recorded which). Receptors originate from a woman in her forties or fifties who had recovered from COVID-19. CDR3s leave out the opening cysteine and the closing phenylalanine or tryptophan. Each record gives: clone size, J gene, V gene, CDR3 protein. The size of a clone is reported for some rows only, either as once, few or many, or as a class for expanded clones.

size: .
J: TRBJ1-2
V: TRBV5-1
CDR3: ASSLGPVGGYT

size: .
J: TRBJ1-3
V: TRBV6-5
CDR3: ASSYSVQGANTIY

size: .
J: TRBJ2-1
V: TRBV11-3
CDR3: ASSSTGIRGLYNEQF

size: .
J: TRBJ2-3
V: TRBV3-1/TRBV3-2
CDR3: ASSQAPGGTQY

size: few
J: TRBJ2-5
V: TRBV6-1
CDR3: ASSESWGTGRETQY

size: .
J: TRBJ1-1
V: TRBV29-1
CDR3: SVSSGMPEAF

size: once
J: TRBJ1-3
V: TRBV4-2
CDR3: ASSDHPQGTGNTIY

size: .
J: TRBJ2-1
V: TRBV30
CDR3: AWNTNSYNEQF

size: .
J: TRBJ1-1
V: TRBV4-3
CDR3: ASSQGSRGQTEAF

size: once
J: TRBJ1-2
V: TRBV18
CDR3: ASSSRTRSYGYT

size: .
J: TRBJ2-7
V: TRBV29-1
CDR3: SALDSYEQY

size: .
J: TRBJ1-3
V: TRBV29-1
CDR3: SVEVVAGGNTIY

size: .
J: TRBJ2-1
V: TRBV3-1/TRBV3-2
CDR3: ASSQDPQLSSYNEQF

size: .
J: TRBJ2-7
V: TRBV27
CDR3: ASKLRGDYEQY

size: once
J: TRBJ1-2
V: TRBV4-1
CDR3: ASSHPSQFNYGYT

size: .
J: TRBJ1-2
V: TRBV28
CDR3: ASTPGGAGVQDYGYT

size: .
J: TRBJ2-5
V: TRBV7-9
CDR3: ASSLREDYQETQY

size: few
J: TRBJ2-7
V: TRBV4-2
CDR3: ASSQDPTRVYEQY

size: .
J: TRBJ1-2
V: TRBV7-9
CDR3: ASSRTGDRGYT

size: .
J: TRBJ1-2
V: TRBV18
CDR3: ASSPPSGRDYGYT